A selection of T cell receptor beta chains follows, all from one sample in a study of vaccination and CD4 T cells after COVID-19. Antigen specificity for these receptors is unknown. TCRdb ran MiXCR on the PCR reads and lists one entry per CDR3 protein. The table lists some 17,000 distinct CDR3 sequences, 45% of them singletons, with around 20% in the top ten. This sample comprised CD4+ T cells from blood, cultured in vitro, obtained before SARS-CoV-2 vaccination. These TCRs come from a human donor who received a COVID-19 vaccine. The CDR3 runs from the conserved cysteine through the conserved F or W. A D gene is named only where the DNA matches it firmly. Clone size is given for some rows only: seen once, a few or many times, or a class if the clone is expanded.

clone size: few; D gene: .; V gene: TRBV6-2/TRBV6-3; J gene: TRBJ1-2; CDR3 DNA: TGTGCCAGCAGTCCGCCCTCGGGAACCTATGGCTACACCTTC; CDR3 protein: CASSPPSGTYGYTF
clone size: once; D gene: .; V gene: TRBV10-1; J gene: TRBJ2-2; CDR3 DNA: TGCGCCAGCAGGGACACCGGGGAGCTGTTTTTT; CDR3 protein: CASRDTGELFF
clone size: .; D gene: TRBD1; V gene: TRBV20-1; J gene: TRBJ2-7; CDR3 DNA: TGCAGTGCTAGAGAGGGACAGGCTTTCTACGAGCAGTACTTC; CDR3 protein: CSAREGQAFYEQYF
clone size: few; D gene: .; V gene: TRBV27; J gene: TRBJ1-5; CDR3 DNA: TGTGCCAGCAGACGAAAGGGACACACCACTAATCAGCCCCAGCATTTT; CDR3 protein: CASRRKGHTTNQPQHF
clone size: .; D gene: .; V gene: TRBV20-1; J gene: TRBJ2-7; CDR3 DNA: TGCAGTGCCACCCCCCGAGGCTGGGAGCAGTACTTC; CDR3 protein: CSATPRGWEQYF
clone size: .; D gene: TRBD1; V gene: TRBV30; J gene: TRBJ2-7; CDR3 DNA: TGTGCCTGTGGACAGGGACCCTACGAGCAGTACTTC; CDR3 protein: CACGQGPYEQYF
clone size: few; D gene: TRBD2; V gene: TRBV30; J gene: TRBJ2-2; CDR3 DNA: TGTGCCTGGAAGCCGGGACTAGCGGGGACCGGGGAGCTGTTTTTT; CDR3 protein: CAWKPGLAGTGELFF
clone size: .; D gene: .; V gene: TRBV12-3/TRBV12-4; J gene: TRBJ1-3; CDR3 DNA: TGTGCCAGCAGTGAGAGGAGGGCCACCATATATTTT; CDR3 protein: CASSERRATIYF
clone size: .; D gene: TRBD1; V gene: TRBV20-1; J gene: TRBJ2-5; CDR3 DNA: TGCAGTGCTAGACCGGGACAGGGGGCATCAGAGACCCAGTACTTC; CDR3 protein: CSARPGQGASETQYF
clone size: few; D gene: .; V gene: TRBV20-1; J gene: TRBJ2-1; CDR3 DNA: TGCAGTCTAATGAACACCAGGTTACAACAGGCTGAGCAGTTCTTC; CDR3 protein: CSLMNTRLQQAEQFF
clone size: few; D gene: .; V gene: TRBV20-1; J gene: TRBJ1-6; CDR3 DNA: TGCAGTGCCCAGAGCAGGGACTCCTATAATTCACCCCTCCACTTT; CDR3 protein: CSAQSRDSYNSPLHF
clone size: .; D gene: .; V gene: TRBV23-1; J gene: TRBJ1-2; CDR3 DNA: TGCGCCAGCAGTCAATTACTCGGGAGGTACTATGGCTACACCTTC; CDR3 protein: CASSQLLGRYYGYTF
clone size: .; D gene: .; V gene: TRBV6-5; J gene: TRBJ1-4; CDR3 DNA: TGTGCCAGCAGTTACGATCCTACCCCCTTTGCAACTAATGAAAAACTGTTTTTT; CDR3 protein: CASSYDPTPFATNEKLFF
clone size: .; D gene: .; V gene: TRBV6-2/TRBV6-3; J gene: TRBJ1-1; CDR3 DNA: TGTGCCAGCAGGGACAAAGAAGTTGGCACTGAAGCTTTCTTT; CDR3 protein: CASRDKEVGTEAFF
clone size: .; D gene: .; V gene: TRBV7-9; J gene: TRBJ1-4; CDR3 DNA: TGTGCCAGCAGCGACGGCCGCCCGAATGAAAAACTGTTTTTT; CDR3 protein: CASSDGRPNEKLFF